This passage covers 13 T cell receptor beta chains from one sample sequenced in a study of cytomegalovirus exposure and HLA in healthy donors. With 60 Vbeta and 13 Jbeta primers, the PCR was carried out. Using immunoSEQ multiplex PCR, the repertoire was profiled, and TCRdb retains in-frame clones only, with some absent. The sample holds around 70,000 clones, roughly 71% seen once. Material: PBMCs. These receptors were obtained from a man aged 70 or older in good health and CMV-seronegative.

The V call is TRBV9, the J call TRBJ1-2; D is possibly TRBD1 (5 bases). Germline values: CDR1 SGDLS, CDR2 YYNGEE. The CDR3 is 14 amino acids. V dropped 4 bases and J dropped 0 bases, with 10 bases sitting between them. The CDR3 protein is CASSPATANYGYTF. For the CDR3, the DNA is TGTGCCAGCAGCCCGGCGACAGCTAACTATGGCTACACCTTC.

The chain links TRBV5-1 to TRBJ2-2; 8 bases are a match to TRBD1. This CDR3 spans 15 amino acids. CDR1 and CDR2 (germline): SGHRS, YFSETQ. J gave up 7 bases and V 4 bases, and 9 bases lay outside the gene matches. DNA of the CDR3: TGCGCCAGCAGCCAACAGACAGGGGCGGTCGGGGAGCTGTTTTTT. Protein: CASSQQTGAVGELFF.

This chain uses TRBV5-1 with TRBJ2-2; a weak D match, TRBD2 (6 bases). Germline CDR1 is SGHRS and CDR2 is YFSETQ. This CDR3 contains 15 residues. V was trimmed by 3 bases and J by 1 base, leaving 10 bases between them. The CDR3 loop reads CASSWRAENTGELFF. As DNA, the CDR3 is TGCGCCAGCAGCTGGAGGGCAGAGAACACCGGGGAGCTGTTTTTT.

This clone was found once. This chain links TRBV7-9 with TRBJ2-4; TRBD1 aligns across 8 bases. V lost 5 bases, J lost 3 bases, and 6 bases stayed unmatched. This CDR3 region has 15 residues. From germline, CDR1 is SEHNR and CDR2 FQNEAQ (reference sequence). CDR3 amino acids: CASSPDRVDKNIQYF. CDR3 nucleotides: TGTGCCAGCAGCCCGGACAGGGTGGACAAAAACATTCAGTACTTC. Combining the CDR3 with reference TRBV7-9 and TRBJ2-4 gives the whole variable domain DTGVSQNPRHKITKRGQNVTFRCDPISEHNRLYWYRQTLGQGPEFLTYFQNEAQLEKSRLLSDRFSAERPKGSFSTLEIQRTEQGDSAMYLCASSPDRVDKNIQYFGAGTRLSVL.

The gene calls are TRBV11-3 and TRBJ2-7, with no clear D. V lost 5 bases and J 3 bases, leaving 14 bases between the germline ends. In germline, CDR1 is SGHNT, CDR2 YENEEA. The CDR3 contains 14 residues. CDR3 sequence (DNA): TGTGCCAGCAGCCCTAGTTCCTCTCACTACGAGCAGTACTTC. This encodes CASSPSSSHYEQYF.

This rearrangement joins TRBV15 to TRBJ1-6; D not certain. Germline V gene lookup returns CDR1 LNHNV and CDR2 YYDKDF (reference sequence). The CDR3 has 14 amino acids. V lost 2 bases to trimming and J lost 7 bases, with 9 bases between them. CDR3 in amino acids: CATSRQVENSPLHF. CDR3 coding DNA: TGTGCCACCAGCAGACAGGTGGAAAATTCACCCCTCCACTTT.

CDR3 region: CASSVLGAGANVLTF. DNA for the CDR3: TGTGCCAGCAGCGTATTAGGAGCTGGGGCCAACGTCCTGACTTTC. J is TRBJ2-6 and V is TRBV9; unclear D gene. The V gene lost 1 base and the J gene lost 2 bases, with 7 bases spanning the gap. The germline gives CDR1 SGDLS, CDR2 YYNGEE. The CDR3 sequence is 15 residues long.

This clone showed up just once. This rearrangement joins TRBV15 to TRBJ2-7; 10 positions match TRBD1. CDR1 and CDR2 (germline): LNHNV, YYDKDF (reference sequence). The J segment lost 6 bases and the V segment lost 2 bases, leaving 4 bases of the junction unmatched. CDR3 length: 14 residues. The CDR3 sequence: CATSRPGQGGEQYF. Here the CDR3 DNA reads TGTGCCACCAGCAGACCCGGACAGGGGGGCGAGCAGTACTTC.

This rearrangement joins TRBV14 to TRBJ1-1, with D unresolved. Germline V gene lookup returns CDR1 SGHDN and CDR2 FVKESK. V dropped 5 bases and J dropped 8 bases, with 15 bases sitting between them. This CDR3 is 13 amino acids long. The CDR3 sequence is CASSSQTYGEAFF. Here the CDR3 DNA reads TGTGCCAGCAGCTCACAGACGTATGGGGAAGCTTTCTTT.

The chain employs TRBV19 and TRBJ2-1; 10 bases agree with TRBD2. The V gene end was trimmed by 3 bases and the J gene end by 8 bases; junction bases not matched to a gene: 10. The CDR3 covers 16 residues. Germline CDR1 LNHDA, CDR2 SQIVND (reference sequence). CDR3 coding DNA: TGTGCCAGTAGTATTTCTAGCGGGAGCACCAGGGATGAGCAGTTCTTC. Protein: CASSISSGSTRDEQFF.

The rearrangement links TRBV10-3 to TRBJ2-2; TRBD2 might be the D (6 bases). The V gene lost 9 bases and the J gene lost 0 bases, with 11 bases spanning the gap. The germline V gene encodes CDR1 ENHRY and CDR2 SYGVKD. The CDR3 loop spans 14 amino acids. CDR3 loop: CAIGRGTNTGELFF. The CDR3 DNA follows: TGTGCCATTGGGCGCGGGACGAACACCGGGGAGCTGTTTTTT.

This clone came up once. The chain combines TRBV9 with TRBJ2-3; TRBD2 is a possible D gene (6 bases). This CDR3 spans 14 amino acids. The V gene's germline CDR1 is SGDLS and CDR2 YYNGEE. V lost 0 bases and J 4 bases, leaving 9 bases between the germline ends. The CDR3 region is CASSVGGMADTQYF. CDR3 DNA sequence: TGTGCCAGCAGCGTAGGCGGGATGGCAGATACGCAGTATTTT.

V usage is TRBV10-1 and J usage is TRBJ2-7; TRBD2 matches at 8 bases. Trimming took 7 bases from V and 1 from J; bases not matched to a gene: 15. CDR3 length: 17 residues. CDR1 WNHNN and CDR2 SYGVQD come from the germline V gene (reference sequence). The CDR3 loop reads CASTTGLALLWSYEQYF. The CDR3 DNA sequence: TGCGCCAGCACTACAGGACTAGCCCTGCTTTGGTCCTACGAGCAGTACTTC.